This entry lists 18 T cell receptor beta chains sequenced from one sample in a study of blood T cells in healthy people across ages. It was with a sample-barcoded 5' primer and a J-beta primer mix that a second PCR of about 6 to 12 cycles was run. TCRdb re-derived calls from the 5' RACE reads in MiXCR, one entry per CDR3 protein. The top ten hold about a fifth of the sample, which has under 1 million distinct CDR3 sequences, more than 40% seen once. Sequencing input: blood. The receptor source for this set is a man aged 55 to 69 in good health.

Written as DNA, the CDR3 is TGCGCCAGCAGCTTGGGGACAGGGGTCCGCCTGATGTACTTC. Its translation: CASSLGTGVRLMYF. The rearrangement joins TRBV5-1 to TRBJ2-5; 9 nucleotides agree with TRBD1. This CDR3 has 14 amino acids. Unmatched junction bases numbered 10, after V lost 0 bases and J lost 13 bases. Germline V CDR1 and CDR2: SGHRS, YFSETQ.

The chain couples TRBV7-9 to TRBJ1-6; no clear D. This CDR3 comprises 14 residues. Trimming shortened V by 8 bases and J by 7 bases, and 15 bases separated the two germline ends. Germline CDR1 reads SEHNR; CDR2 reads FQNEAQ (reference sequence). CDR3 protein: CASAKDQKNSPLHF. CDR3 DNA: TGTGCCAGCGCGAAGGACCAGAAAAATTCACCCCTCCACTTT.

The CDR3: CASRWEPGANVLTF. The CDR3 region has the DNA TGTGCCAGCCGATGGGAGCCTGGGGCCAACGTCCTGACTTTC. The rearrangement joins TRBV6-1 to TRBJ2-6; D is perhaps TRBD2 (5 bases). Germline V gene sequence: CDR1 MNHNS, CDR2 SASEGT. Trimming took off 8 bases at V and 2 bases at J, with 10 bases between the two ends. This CDR3 spans 14 amino acids.

The chain links TRBV11-2 to TRBJ2-7; 8 nucleotides match TRBD1. Germline V gives CDR1 SGHAT, CDR2 FQNNGV. V lost 5 bases to trimming and J lost 6 bases; unmatched junction nucleotides: 21. CDR3 size: 18 residues. In nucleotides, the CDR3 is TGTGCCAGCAGCCGCCAGGATCGGGGGTTAATGGACAGGGTCGAGCAGTACTTC. It translates to CASSRQDRGLMDRVEQYF.

V usage is TRBV9 and J usage is TRBJ2-5; tentatively, D is TRBD2 (5 bases). The DNA end is more similar to TRBJ2-1, so the J call may be wrong. Looked up from germline, CDR1 is SGDLS and CDR2 is YYNGEE. The CDR3 totals 14 residues. The CDR3 sequence is CASSAWEYQETQFF. CDR3 DNA sequence: TGTGCCAGCAGCGCCTGGGAGTACCAAGAGACCCAGTTCTTC.

The V call is TRBV12-3 or TRBV12-4, the J call TRBJ1-6, with 10 bases identical to TRBD1. The CDR3 contains 15 residues. V shed 2 bases, J shed 9 bases, and the junction held 4 bases outside the gene matches. The chain's CDR3 is CASSLKGTGVSPLHF. DNA of the CDR3: TGTGCCAGCAGTTTAAAGGGGACAGGGGTTTCACCCCTCCACTTT.

The chain carries TRBV15 and TRBJ2-5; D not certain. Trimming shortened V by 1 base and J by 5 bases, and 26 bases separated the two germline ends. This CDR3 contains 19 residues. Germline lookup yields CDR1 LNHNV and CDR2 YYDKDF (reference sequence). CDR3 nucleotides: TGTGCCACCAGCAGAGTGTCATCAGGAAGGAAGGATAAACGGGAGACCCAGTACTTC. Protein product: CATSRVSSGRKDKRETQYF.

This clonotype was counted a few times. This chain uses TRBV7-2 with TRBJ2-7, with a weak D call TRBD2 (6 bases). This CDR3 comprises 15 residues. V lost 1 base, J lost 3 bases, and 13 bases lay in between. Germline CDR1 reads SGHTA; CDR2 reads FQGNSA. CDR3 amino acids: CASSLDGRGIYEQYF. Written as DNA, the CDR3 is TGTGCCAGCAGCTTAGATGGGCGGGGAATCTACGAGCAGTACTTC.

The rearrangement uses TRBV7-2 and TRBJ1-1, with no clear D. This CDR3 comprises 13 residues. The germline CDR1 and CDR2 sequences are SGHTA and FQGNSA. The V end was cut by 3 bases, the J end by 5 bases, with 10 bases between. The CDR3 coding sequence is TGTGCCAGCAGCTTTGCTGGGGTTACTGAAGCTTTCTTT. This codes for CASSFAGVTEAFF. The complete variable domain, with remaining parts taken from reference TRBV7-2 and TRBJ1-1, reads GAGVSQSPSNKVTEKGKDVELRCDPISGHTALYWYRQSLGQGLEFLIYFQGNSAPDKSGLPSDRFSAERTGGSVSTLTIQRTQQEDSAVYLCASSFAGVTEAFFGQGTRLTVV.

The rearrangement uses TRBV15 and TRBJ2-3; D is uncertain. Trimming stripped 0 bases from V and 3 bases from J, with 13 bases between. CDR3 size: 16 residues. CDR1 LNHNV and CDR2 YYDKDF come from the germline V gene (reference sequence). CDR3 nucleotides: TGTGCCACCAGCAGAGATCGAGTTCTTGGGACAGATACGCAGTATTTT. As protein: CATSRDRVLGTDTQYF.

The J gene is TRBJ2-7, the V gene TRBV25-1; possible D gene TRBD2, 5 bases. The CDR3 covers 13 residues. The germline V gene has CDR1 MGHDK and CDR2 SYGVNS. Trimming shortened V by 4 bases and J by 6 bases, and 13 bases separated the two germline ends. CDR3 DNA: TGTGCCAGCAGTGGGCGGACTTTCGGCGAGCAGTACTTC. This encodes CASSGRTFGEQYF.

This clonotype occurred a few times. The rearrangement joins TRBV20-1 to TRBJ2-5, with D hard to call. The J call is in doubt because the DNA end fits TRBJ2-7 better. Germline loops: CDR1 DFQATT, CDR2 SNEGSKA (reference sequence). The length of the CDR3 is 12 residues. The CDR3: CSASSQASEQYF. The CDR3 nucleotides read TGCAGTGCTAGTTCGCAGGCGAGCGAGCAGTACTTC.

The chain couples TRBV5-6 to TRBJ1-2; D unresolved. The CDR3 loop spans 14 amino acids. Germline loops: CDR1 SGHDT, CDR2 YYEEEE. The germline V and J ends were trimmed by 0 bases and 2 bases, with 8 bases remaining between them. The CDR3 sequence is CASSLEQLNYGYTF. The CDR3 coding sequence is TGTGCCAGCAGCTTGGAACAGCTCAACTATGGCTACACCTTC.

This clonotype was picked up a small number of times. The genes are TRBV12-5 and TRBJ2-4; D remains unclear. The V and J ends lost 0 bases and 0 bases respectively, with 9 bases between them. In germline, CDR1 is LGHNT, CDR2 FRNRAP. The CDR3 extends over 16 amino acids. The CDR3 region has the DNA TGTGCTAGTGGTTTGGTCCCTGTTATAGCCAAAAACATTCAGTACTTC. Translating it yields CASGLVPVIAKNIQYF.

The genes are TRBV11-2 and TRBJ2-7; TRBD1 agrees at 7 bases. After removal of 5 bases from V and 1 base from J, the junction contained 8 bases not matched to a gene. The CDR3 covers 15 residues. Germline CDR1 reads SGHAT; CDR2 reads FQNNGV. The CDR3 sequence is CASSPWTGPSYEQYF. CDR3 in DNA: TGTGCCAGCAGCCCTTGGACAGGACCGTCCTACGAGCAGTACTTC.

This sequence joins TRBV6-2 or TRBV6-3 and TRBJ2-1; TRBD2 is a possible D gene (5 bases). CDR1 is MNHEY, CDR2 SVGEGT, per germline. The CDR3 has 16 amino acids. V was clipped by 7 bases and J by 2 bases, with 18 bases between them. The CDR3 DNA follows: TGTGCCAGCATCTCAGTCCGGACTCTCACCTACAATGAGCAGTTCTTC. This encodes CASISVRTLTYNEQFF.

The rearrangement uses TRBV6-5 and TRBJ2-3; perhaps TRBD1 as D (6 bases). CDR1 and CDR2 from the germline V gene are MNHEY and SVGAGI. The CDR3 contains 15 residues. The V and J ends lost 0 bases and 0 bases respectively, with 7 bases between them. DNA of the CDR3: TGTGCCAGCAGTTACTCGGGACAAAGCACAGATACGCAGTATTTT. Its protein is CASSYSGQSTDTQYF.

For this clonotype: One end of the junction is discordant with germline, which a read error may explain. The chain uses TRBV5-1 and TRBJ2-1, with TRBD2 identical over 7 bases. The CDR3 spans 15 residues. Per the germline V gene, CDR1 is SGHRS and CDR2 is YFSETQ. Written as DNA, the CDR3 is TGCGTCAGCAGCTTGGGGCCGGCGGGGGTCAATGAGCAGTTCTTC. As protein: CVSSLGPAGVNEQFF.